The entry that follows covers one T cell receptor beta chain sequence. The data belong to a study of blood T cell repertoires in COVID-19. Overall study: Donors in the United States, Italy and Spain gave samples during acute or convalescent COVID-19. The cDNA or gDNA used as material had been derived from T cells, B-cell-depleted T cells, or PBMCs.

Original analysis: Quantification of nucleated cells was approximated via reference gene primer amplification. Profiled with immunoSEQ multiplex PCR; TCRdb holds only in-frame clones, not every one. D and trimming come from the DNA, and the V and J calls and clone size come from that table. The data contain around 220,000 clones, less than 90% of them seen just once; the ten biggest clones take up just under 20%. This CDR3 is 15 amino acids long. From germline, CDR1 is LGHDT and CDR2 YNNKEL (reference sequence). Trimming stripped 1 base from V and 0 bases from J, with 9 bases between. Sequencing input: peripheral blood. This receptor was taken from a young man with active or convalescent COVID-19. V and J are TRBV3-1 (or the pseudogene TRBV3-2) and TRBJ1-2; tentative D call: TRBD1 (5 bases). The CDR3, as DNA: TGTGCCAGCAGCCAAGGGGGGGTGCCTAACTATGGCTACACCTTC. Encoded protein: CASSQGGVPNYGYTF.